This TCR beta chain appears in the sequencing data of a study of radiotherapy plus CTLA-4 blockade in lung cancer. At the level of the study: Overall, less than 20% of patients showed an objective response, while approximately 28% attained disease control.

Overall study findings and caveats: In blood, early T cell clone dynamics reportedly predicted response best, together with interferon-beta. Tumor-origin TCR clones grew in blood after radiotherapy plus ipilimumab.

Remarks on this clone: What it recognizes is unknown.

Clones were read by immunoSEQ multiplex PCR, and TCRdb kept only the in-frame ones, dropping some. There are about 120,000 clones in the sample; around 90% occur only once, and roughly 6.9% lies in the top ten. Focal radiation plus CTLA-4 blockade with ipilimumab was given to patients with chemo-refractory metastatic non-small-cell lung cancer. Germline V gene sequence: CDR1 SGHRS, CDR2 YFSETQ. This CDR3 has 16 amino acids. V was trimmed by 0 bases and J by 3 bases, leaving 13 bases between them. The sequences come from peripheral blood, collected from a patient treated with radiotherapy plus ipilimumab. This TCR was sampled from a human donor with non-small cell lung cancer that progressed on radiotherapy plus ipilimumab. This chain joins TRBV5-1 and TRBJ1-3, with no clear D. As DNA, the CDR3 is TGCGCCAGCAGCTTGGATCGGGTATCAGTTGGAAACACCATATATTTT. It specifies CASSLDRVSVGNTIYF. Full variable domain (remainder filled in from reference TRBV5-1 and TRBJ1-3): KAGVTQTPRYLIKTRGQQVTLSCSPISGHRSVSWYQQTPGQGLQFLFEYFSETQRNKGNFPGRFSGRQFSNSRSEMNVSTLELGDSALYLCASSLDRVSVGNTIYFGEGSWLTVV.